A single TCR beta chain is shown here with its context. The protocol was immunoSEQ multiplex PCR, while the TCRdb copy is restricted to in-frame clones and leaves out a portion. Of about 95,000 clones in the sample, around four fifths were seen once. CDR3 length: 16 amino acids. Germline-derived CDR1 and CDR2 are SGHRS and YFSETQ. V dropped 0 bases and J dropped 3 bases, with 16 bases sitting between them. The entry originates in a study of control samples from healthy donors and cancer patients. This receptor was obtained from a man aged 25-45 years in good health. The source material was blood. The chain joins TRBV5-1 to TRBJ2-7; TRBD2 might be the D (6 bases). The chain's CDR3 is CASSLAATRKVYEQYF. The CDR3 DNA is TGCGCCAGCAGCTTGGCAGCGACTAGAAAGGTCTACGAGCAGTACTTC. The full variable domain, with the rest looked up from reference TRBV5-1 and TRBJ2-7, is KAGVTQTPRYLIKTRGQQVTLSCSPISGHRSVSWYQQTPGQGLQFLFEYFSETQRNKGNFPGRFSGRQFSNSRSEMNVSTLELGDSALYLCASSLAATRKVYEQYFGPGTRLTVT.